This TCR beta chain was recorded in a study of cytomegalovirus exposure and HLA in healthy donors. The overall study: The Caucasian-associated ancestry cluster contained 81% of the 398 genotyped donors. Points from the study as a whole: High specificity and sensitivity for cytomegalovirus status were reported for the classifier.

On this clone: Its antigen is still unknown.

Germline CDR1 GTSNPN, CDR2 SVGIG (reference sequence). The CDR3 runs 12 residues. The PCR had 60 Vbeta and 13 Jbeta primers. Profiled with immunoSEQ multiplex PCR; TCRdb holds only in-frame clones, not every one. The table lists approximately 38,000 clones, approximately 80% of them singletons. This sequence originates from a woman aged 18 to 35 in good health and CMV-seronegative. The material sequenced was PBMCs. The gene calls are TRBV30 and TRBJ2-5, with a weak D call TRBD1 (6 bases). The J call may be wrong; the DNA end is better matched by TRBJ2-7. The DNA of the CDR3 is TGTGCCTGGACCCTGACAGGCTACGAGCAGTACTTC. It codes for CAWTLTGYEQYF.